These T cell receptor beta chains were read from a single sample in a study of T cell changes during pregnancy in multiple sclerosis. The assay was immunoSEQ multiplex PCR, and TCRdb's table has in-frame clones only and misses some. The sample consists of roughly 60,000 clones, just under 95% of them appearing once. This material consisted of CD4+ T cells from peripheral blood mononuclear cells, taken before pregnancy. All receptors come from a female donor with multiple sclerosis, enrolled in a pregnancy study. Both conserved end residues are part of each CDR3. The D gene is left open where the match is weak. Only part of the rows carry a size: once, few, many, or a class if the clone is expanded.

D	V	J	size	CDR3	DNA
NA	TRBV21-1	TRBJ2-7	NA	CASSKYGVAGTNEQYF	TGTGCCAGCAGCAAATATGGGGTAGCGGGAACCAACGAGCAGTACTTC
TRBD1	TRBV5-1	TRBJ2-4	NA	CASSHGDRGIQYF	TGCGCCAGCAGCCATGGGGACAGGGGCATTCAGTACTTC
NA	TRBV7-6	TRBJ2-1	NA	CASSSARDDGEQFF	TGTGCCAGCAGCTCGGCGCGGGACGATGGCGAGCAGTTCTTC
NA	TRBV5-1	TRBJ2-7	NA	CASSFSPSRFEQYF	TGCGCCAGCAGCTTTAGCCCTAGTCGTTTCGAGCAGTACTTC
NA	TRBV5-1	TRBJ1-2	NA	CASSLGASDSYTF	TGCGCCAGCAGCTTGGGGGCAAGTGATAGCTACACCTTC
TRBD2	TRBV27	TRBJ2-1	NA	CASSPLAGGYNEQFF	TGTGCCAGCAGTCCACTAGCGGGAGGCTACAATGAGCAGTTCTTC
NA	TRBV6-6	TRBJ1-4	NA	CASRPSGMTNEKLFF	TGTGCCAGCAGACCCTCAGGGATGACTAATGAAAAACTGTTTTTT
TRBD1	TRBV28	TRBJ2-7	NA	CASSRTGYTYEQYF	TGTGCCAGCAGTAGGACAGGCTACACCTACGAGCAGTACTTC
NA	TRBV5-1	TRBJ1-1	NA	CASSLAGLQPGTEAFF	TGCGCCAGCAGCTTGGCCGGACTGCAACCGGGAACTGAAGCTTTCTTT
TRBD1	TRBV28	TRBJ1-2	NA	CASSSLGQGPTNYGYTF	TGTGCCAGCAGTTCACTTGGACAGGGGCCTACAAACTATGGCTACACCTTC
TRBD1	TRBV11-1	TRBJ1-1	NA	CASSFQGASTAFF	TGTGCCAGCAGCTTCCAGGGGGCGTCGACAGCTTTCTTT
NA	TRBV5-4	TRBJ2-7	NA	CASSFTGGGIRGQYF	TGTGCCAGCAGCTTCACAGGTGGTGGGATACGTGGGCAGTACTTC
NA	TRBV27	TRBJ2-1	NA	CASSLSYTTPVF	TGTGCCAGCAGTTTATCTTATACTACCCCGGTCTTC
NA	TRBV28	TRBJ2-3	NA	CASSLDSALYTQYF	TGTGCCAGCAGTTTAGACAGCGCCCTGTATACGCAGTATTTT
NA	TRBV7-2	TRBJ2-2	NA	CASSGRVMTGELFF	TGTGCCAGCAGCGGCAGGGTCATGACCGGGGAGCTGTTTTTT
NA	TRBV5-6	TRBJ1-1	NA	CASSPPLRVEAFF	TGTGCCAGCAGCCCCCCGCTGAGAGTAGAAGCTTTCTTT
TRBD1	TRBV27	TRBJ2-7	NA	CASSPRQGFAQQYF	TGTGCCAGCAGCCCCCGACAGGGGTTTGCCCAACAGTACTTC
NA	TRBV7-2	TRBJ2-5	NA	CASSPGFEETQYF	TGTGCCAGCAGCCCAGGGTTTGAGGAGACCCAGTACTTC
TRBD2	TRBV28	TRBJ2-1	NA	CASSAQKRGHNEQFF	TGTGCCAGCAGTGCCCAAAAGCGGGGTCACAATGAGCAGTTCTTC
NA	TRBV6-5	TRBJ1-5	NA	CAINRAVWDQPQHF	TGTGCCATCAACAGGGCGGTTTGGGATCAGCCCCAGCATTTT
TRBD2	TRBV19	TRBJ2-3	once	CASRTSGSTDTQYF	TGTGCCAGTCGGACTAGCGGGAGTACAGATACGCAGTATTTT
TRBD2	TRBV25-1	TRBJ2-2	NA	CASSGLAEANTGELFF	TGTGCCAGCAGTGGACTAGCGGAAGCGAACACCGGGGAGCTGTTTTTT
TRBD1	TRBV18	TRBJ1-1	NA	CASSRQGAPRNTEAFF	TGTGCCAGCTCAAGACAGGGGGCGCCTAGGAACACTGAAGCTTTCTTT
NA	TRBV30	TRBJ2-1	NA	CAWLSGAGEQFF	TGTGCCTGGCTTTCGGGAGCAGGTGAGCAGTTCTTC
NA	TRBV19	TRBJ1-2	NA	CASSMPQGNGYTF	TGTGCCAGTAGTATGCCACAGGGCAATGGCTACACCTTC
NA	TRBV5-5	TRBJ2-5	NA	CASSLGETRVRIKQETQYF	TGTGCCAGCAGCTTGGGGGAAACGCGGGTCAGGATTAAGCAAGAGACCCAGTACTTC
NA	TRBV5-5	TRBJ1-1	NA	CASSTVGADDTEAFF	TGTGCCAGCAGCACGGTGGGGGCCGACGACACTGAAGCTTTCTTT
TRBD1	TRBV7-3	TRBJ1-2	NA	CASSDSGTGGADYGYTF	TGTGCCAGCAGCGACTCCGGGACAGGGGGCGCGGACTATGGCTACACCTTC
NA	TRBV18	TRBJ2-6	NA	CASSPGARESSGANVLTF	TGTGCCAGCTCACCGGGGGCCAGGGAATCCTCTGGGGCCAACGTCCTGACTTTC
NA	TRBV19	TRBJ1-5	NA	CASRFGRSIYQPQHF	TGTGCCAGTAGATTCGGCAGGTCGATTTATCAGCCCCAGCATTTT
TRBD2	TRBV27	TRBJ2-1	NA	CASSNRAGGHNEQFF	TGTGCCAGCAGTAATAGAGCGGGGGGGCACAATGAGCAGTTCTTC
TRBD1	TRBV28	TRBJ2-7	NA	CASGMTGTYEQYF	TGTGCCAGCGGGATGACAGGGACCTACGAGCAGTACTTC
TRBD2	TRBV7-2	TRBJ2-3	NA	CASSLSGISTDTQYF	TGTGCCAGCAGCTTGAGCGGGATTAGCACAGATACGCAGTATTTT
NA	TRBV7-8	TRBJ2-1	few	CASSVQVYNEQFF	TGTGCCAGCAGCGTACAGGTGTACAATGAGCAGTTCTTC
NA	TRBV28	TRBJ2-5	NA	CASSGGLRETQYF	TGTGCCAGCAGCGGCGGCTTGAGAGAGACCCAGTACTTC
TRBD1	TRBV19	TRBJ1-4	NA	CASSKTDRYNEKLFF	TGTGCCAGTAGTAAGACGGACAGGTATAATGAAAAACTGTTTTTT
TRBD2	TRBV5-1	TRBJ2-5	NA	CASSLPSGRAQETQYF	TGCGCCAGCAGCTTGCCTAGCGGGAGGGCTCAAGAGACCCAGTACTTC
NA	TRBV7-9	TRBJ1-1	NA	CASSLGVGEGTEAFF	TGTGCCAGCAGCTTGGGCGTGGGGGAGGGCACTGAAGCTTTCTTT
NA	TRBV7-9	TRBJ2-5	NA	CASSLERAQETQYF	TGTGCCAGCAGCTTAGAGAGGGCCCAAGAGACCCAGTACTTC
TRBD2	TRBV9	TRBJ2-3	once	CASSVGSSGGTDTQYF	TGTGCCAGCAGCGTAGGTTCTAGCGGGGGCACAGATACGCAGTATTTT
TRBD1	TRBV5-1	TRBJ2-5	NA	CASRGQLSAETQYF	TGCGCCAGCCGGGGACAGCTGTCGGCAGAGACCCAGTACTTC
NA	TRBV2	TRBJ1-2	once	CASIPRSHYGYTF	TGTGCCAGCATTCCGCGGTCCCACTATGGCTACACCTTC
NA	TRBV4-1	TRBJ2-2	NA	CASSQVVFGELFF	TGCGCCAGCAGCCAAGTAGTCTTCGGGGAGCTGTTTTTT
TRBD1	TRBV7-8	TRBJ2-1	few	CASSSTGTGILFF	TGTGCCAGCAGCTCCACCGGGACAGGGATTCTGTTCTTC
TRBD2	TRBV30	TRBJ2-5	NA	CAWSGLAATEETQYF	TGTGCCTGGAGTGGACTAGCGGCTACCGAAGAGACCCAGTACTTC
NA	TRBV30	TRBJ1-3	NA	CAWKAGAGNTIYF	TGTGCCTGGAAAGCAGGGGCTGGAAACACCATATATTTT
NA	TRBV11-1	TRBJ2-1	NA	CASSTTKAGSYNEQFF	TGTGCCAGCAGCACCACCAAGGCGGGCTCCTACAATGAGCAGTTCTTC
TRBD1	TRBV11-1	TRBJ2-3	NA	CASSWDRADTQYF	TGTGCCAGCAGTTGGGACAGGGCCGATACGCAGTATTTT